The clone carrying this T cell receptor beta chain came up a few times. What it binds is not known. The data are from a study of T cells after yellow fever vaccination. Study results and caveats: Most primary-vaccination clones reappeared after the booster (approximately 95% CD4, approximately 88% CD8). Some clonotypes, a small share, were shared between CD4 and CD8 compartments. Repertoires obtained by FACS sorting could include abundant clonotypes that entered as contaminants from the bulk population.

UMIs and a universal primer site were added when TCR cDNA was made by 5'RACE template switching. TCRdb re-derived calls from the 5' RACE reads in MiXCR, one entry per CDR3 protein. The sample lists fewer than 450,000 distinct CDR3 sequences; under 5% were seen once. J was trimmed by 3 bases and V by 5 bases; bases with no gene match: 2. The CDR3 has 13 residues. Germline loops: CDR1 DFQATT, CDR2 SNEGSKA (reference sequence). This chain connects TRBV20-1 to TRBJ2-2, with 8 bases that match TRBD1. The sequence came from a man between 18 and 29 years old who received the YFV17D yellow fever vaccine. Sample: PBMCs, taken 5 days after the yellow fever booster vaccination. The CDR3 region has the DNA TGCAGTGCTCCGGACAGGGACACCGGGGAGCTGTTTTTT. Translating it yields CSAPDRDTGELFF.